A single sample is the source of the 29 T cell receptor beta chains below, sequenced in a study of blood T cell repertoires in COVID-19. The method was immunoSEQ multiplex PCR; TCRdb's version includes in-frame clones alone and lacks a portion of them. Of about 130,000 clones detected, around 89% appear once; the ten largest clones hold about 3.2%. The specimen was peripheral blood. The source of these receptors is a man aged 55 to 70 with active or convalescent COVID-19.

J is TRBJ1-1 and V is TRBV4-1; 9 positions match TRBD1. Germline CDR1 is MGHRA and CDR2 is YSYEKL. The CDR3 consists of 15 residues. The junction had 6 bases not matched to a gene; V was cut back by 3 bases and J by 4 bases. The DNA of the CDR3 is TGCGCCAGCAGCCATTCTGAGACAGGGGGCACTGAAGCTTTCTTT. Translating it yields CASSHSETGGTEAFF.

This rearrangement joins TRBV4-3 to TRBJ2-1, with 7 bases matching TRBD1. This CDR3 has 15 amino acids. Looked up from germline, CDR1 is LGHNA and CDR2 is YSLEER. Trimming at V came to 0 bases and at J to 6 bases, leaving 5 bases not matched to a gene. CDR3 sequence (DNA): TGCGCCAGCAGCCAAGAAGGACGGACAGGCAATGAGCAGTTCTTC. Translation gives CASSQEGRTGNEQFF.

The rearrangement uses TRBV19 and TRBJ1-2; 8 bases match TRBD1. Germline V CDR1 and CDR2: LNHDA, SQIVND (reference sequence). The CDR3 consists of 12 residues. The V gene end was trimmed by 9 bases and the J gene end by 4 bases; junction bases not matched to a gene: 4. The CDR3 is CASGQGGYGYTF. The CDR3 DNA reads as TGTGCCAGCGGACAGGGAGGCTATGGCTACACCTTC.

CDR3 coding DNA: TGCAGCGTCTCAAGGGACTCCACCAATGAGCAGTTCTTC. It yields the protein CSVSRDSTNEQFF. This chain uses TRBV29-1 with TRBJ2-1; D is possibly TRBD2 (6 bases). The CDR3 has 13 amino acids. V gave up 6 bases and J gave up 6 bases, with 15 bases separating them. Germline values: CDR1 SQVTM, CDR2 ANQGSEA.

This chain uses TRBV6-1 with TRBJ2-7; TRBD2 agrees at 8 bases. This CDR3 is 16 amino acids long. J lost 7 bases, V lost 4 bases, and 15 bases had no gene match. Germline lookup yields CDR1 MNHNS and CDR2 SASEGT. CDR3 DNA sequence: TGTGCCAGCAGTGGAGAGGGACTAGATGGCTTTCGAGAGCAGTACTTC. Amino acid sequence: CASSGEGLDGFREQYF.

The gene calls are TRBV4-2 and TRBJ1-2; TRBD1 agrees at 7 bases. V lost 1 base, J lost 5 bases, and 4 bases stayed unmatched. From germline, CDR1 is LGHNA and CDR2 YNFKEQ. The CDR3 extends over 14 amino acids. CDR3 nucleotides: TGTGCCAGCAGCCAAGGGACAGGAGAATATGGCTACACCTTC. This sequence encodes CASSQGTGEYGYTF.

V gene TRBV6-6 combines with J gene TRBJ2-1; the D is unclear. The CDR3 contains 16 residues. Between the trimmed V and J ends, which lost 2 bases and 0 bases, there was a span of 11 bases. Germline lookup yields CDR1 MNHNY and CDR2 SVGAGI (reference sequence). CDR3 in DNA: TGTGCCAGCAGTTACCGGTCTAGTCTCTCCTACAATGAGCAGTTCTTC. This codes for CASSYRSSLSYNEQFF.

This clone was seen just once. J is TRBJ1-4 and V is TRBV5-4; D gene unclear. CDR1 is SGHNT and CDR2 is YYREEE in the germline V gene (reference sequence). Trimming pared 5 bases from V and 0 bases from J, leaving 5 bases between. The CDR3 sequence is 13 residues long. CDR3 coding DNA: TGTGCCAGCAGTCCTGCAACTAATGAAAAACTGTTTTTT. It codes for CASSPATNEKLFF.

J is TRBJ2-5 and V is TRBV29-1; 12 bases align to TRBD2. This CDR3 has 15 amino acids. Germline CDR1 is SQVTM and CDR2 is ANQGSEA. V gave up 7 bases and J gave up 4 bases; unmatched junction bases: 10. Here the CDR3 DNA reads TGCAGCGACGCGCCTAGCGGGAGGGCCGCAGAGACCCAGTACTTC. It yields the protein CSDAPSGRAAETQYF.

V is TRBV29-1 and J is TRBJ2-7, with D possibly TRBD1 on 6 matching bases. The CDR3 is 14 amino acids. From germline, CDR1 is SQVTM and CDR2 ANQGSEA. Trimming removed 2 bases at V and 5 bases at J, with 16 bases between. The CDR3 region has the DNA TGCAGCGTTGAAAGGGGAACCACAGGGAACGAGCAGTACTTC. Translation gives CSVERGTTGNEQYF.

The gene calls are TRBV28 and TRBJ2-3; 13 bases line up with TRBD2. CDR1 and CDR2 (germline): MDHEN, SYDVKM. V lost 8 bases to trimming and J lost 0 bases; unmatched junction nucleotides: 8. The CDR3 has 17 residues. CDR3 bases: TGTGCCAGCGCTGCCGGGACTAGCGGGATGAGCACAGATACGCAGTATTTT. This translates into CASAAGTSGMSTDTQYF.

The chain employs TRBV18 and TRBJ1-3, with D possibly matching TRBD1 (5 bases). Germline V gene sequence: CDR1 KGHSH, CDR2 LQKENI. Trimming shortened V by 3 bases and J by 1 base, and 13 bases separated the two germline ends. CDR3 length: 16 residues. The CDR3 nucleotides are TGTGCCAGCTCACCGAGACAGATAGGATCTGGAAACACCATATATTTT. Protein product: CASSPRQIGSGNTIYF.

This sequence joins TRBV19 and TRBJ1-1; no clear D. Per germline, CDR1 LNHDA and CDR2 SQIVND (reference sequence). The germline V and J ends were trimmed by 4 bases and 1 base, with 7 bases remaining between them. The CDR3 consists of 13 residues. CDR3 sequence reads: CASSKRENTEAFF. The CDR3 coding sequence is TGTGCCAGTAGTAAGAGGGAGAACACTGAAGCTTTCTTT.

V usage is TRBV7-9 and J usage is TRBJ1-2; a possible D gene is TRBD1 (6 bases). CDR1 is SEHNR, CDR2 FQNEAQ, per germline (reference sequence). There are 15 residues in the CDR3. The V end lost 5 bases, the J end lost 5 bases, and 18 bases lay between the germline ends. CDR3 region: CASSRERGPGYGYTF. For the CDR3, the DNA is TGTGCCAGCAGCCGCGAGCGGGGGCCTGGTTATGGCTACACCTTC.

V usage is TRBV28 and J usage is TRBJ1-3; TRBD1 aligns across 8 bases. The CDR3 covers 19 residues. Per germline, CDR1 MDHEN and CDR2 SYDVKM. Germline trimming cut 5 bases from V and 0 bases from J; bases unmatched to any gene: 15. CDR3: CASSQSPGTGSISGNTIYF. The CDR3 nucleotides read TGTGCCAGCAGTCAATCTCCCGGGACAGGAAGTATCTCTGGAAACACCATATATTTT.

The J gene is TRBJ2-3, the V gene TRBV19; D remains ambiguous. CDR1 and CDR2 from the germline V gene are LNHDA and SQIVND (reference sequence). This CDR3 has 11 residues. V was shortened by 5 bases and J by 4 bases, with 4 bases between the two germline ends. The CDR3 here is CASSQADTQYF. The CDR3 DNA is TGTGCCAGTAGTCAGGCAGATACGCAGTATTTT.

The chain carries TRBV4-1 and TRBJ2-1, with D maybe TRBD2 (5 bases). Trimming removed 0 bases from V and 2 bases from J, with 11 bases in between. CDR3 length: 16 residues. CDR1 is MGHRA and CDR2 is YSYEKL in the germline V gene. CDR3: CASSQDPAATYNEQFF. The CDR3 coding sequence is TGCGCCAGCAGCCAAGACCCAGCGGCTACCTACAATGAGCAGTTCTTC.

The chain uses TRBV24-1 and TRBJ1-3; D gene uncertain. CDR1 and CDR2 from the germline V gene are KGHDR and SFDVKD. The CDR3 spans 15 residues. Trimming cost V 4 bases and J 0 bases, with 9 bases left between them. The CDR3 spells CATSDPTLSGNTIYF. CDR3 sequence (DNA): TGTGCCACCAGTGACCCAACTCTCTCTGGAAACACCATATATTTT.

This chain links TRBV11-2 with TRBJ1-3; D uncertain. CDR1 and CDR2 (germline): SGHAT, FQNNGV. The V end was cut by 5 bases, the J end by 5 bases, with 13 bases between. This CDR3 spans 14 amino acids. The CDR3 spells CASSPPYSRNTIYF. CDR3 bases: TGTGCCAGCAGCCCGCCCTATAGCCGAAACACCATATATTTT.

This chain links TRBV18 with TRBJ2-5, with TRBD2 identical over 7 bases. Germline V gives CDR1 KGHSH, CDR2 LQKENI. Germline trimming cut 4 bases from V and 1 base from J; bases unmatched to any gene: 9. CDR3 length: 16 residues. CDR3 DNA sequence: TGTGCCAGCTCACTCACTAGCGCCGGGGCCCAAGAGACCCAGTACTTC. Translation: CASSLTSAGAQETQYF.

CDR3 in DNA: TGCGCCAGCAGCCGAGGAGGGTTCTCCTACAATGAGCAGTTCTTC. It is translated as CASSRGGFSYNEQFF. The chain is built from TRBV5-1 and TRBJ2-1, with TRBD2 as a possible D gene (6 bases). CDR1 SGHRS and CDR2 YFSETQ come from the germline V gene. The CDR3 contains 15 residues. V lost 4 bases to trimming and J lost 0 bases, with 11 bases between them.

V and J are TRBV27 and TRBJ2-7; D call uncertain. The CDR3 has 13 amino acids. Germline V lookup: CDR1 MNHEY, CDR2 SMNVEV (reference sequence). V lost 6 bases and J 9 bases, leaving 18 bases between the germline ends. DNA of the CDR3: TGTGCCAGCAGACCTACCGCCGGTTCTGGGCAGTACTTC. Translation gives CASRPTAGSGQYF.

The chain combines TRBV27 with TRBJ2-7; TRBD1 is a possible D gene (6 bases). The CDR3 consists of 13 residues. The germline V gene has CDR1 MNHEY and CDR2 SMNVEV (reference sequence). Trimming removed 3 bases from V and 5 bases from J, with 11 bases in between. Here the CDR3 reads CASSFGGGDEQYF. CDR3 nucleotides: TGTGCCAGCAGTTTCGGTGGGGGCGACGAGCAGTACTTC.

CDR3 coding DNA: TGCGCCAGCAGCGAGTTAGCGGGCTCCATCAATGAGCAGTTCTTC. Encoded protein: CASSELAGSINEQFF. J is TRBJ2-1 and V is TRBV4-3; 7 bases line up with TRBD2. V lost 5 bases and J lost 6; bases outside the gene matches: 10. Germline assignment: CDR1 LGHNA and CDR2 YSLEER. The CDR3 spans 15 residues.

In this sample, this clone turned up a few times. The V call is TRBV6-2 or TRBV6-3, the J call TRBJ2-1; 7 bases are a match to TRBD2. J lost 5 bases, V lost 0 bases, and 10 bases had no gene match. This CDR3 contains 17 residues. Germline V gene lookup returns CDR1 MNHEY and CDR2 SVGEGT. The CDR3 loop reads CASSYSLGRAGDNEQFF. CDR3 bases: TGTGCCAGCAGTTACTCTTTAGGGAGGGCCGGTGACAATGAGCAGTTCTTC.

The rearrangement links TRBV7-2 to TRBJ1-2; D not certain. Per germline, CDR1 SGHTA and CDR2 FQGNSA. CDR3 length equals 12 residues. Trimming cost V 6 bases and J 7 bases, with 12 bases left between them. The CDR3 region has the DNA TGTGCCAGCAGGGGCAGTTTTGGTGGCTACACCTTC. Amino acids: CASRGSFGGYTF.

The chain carries TRBV7-8 and TRBJ2-5; TRBD2 agrees at 12 bases. Germline trimming cut 1 base from V and 4 bases from J; bases unmatched to any gene: 4. Germline CDR1 and CDR2: SGHVS and FQNEAQ. The CDR3 contains 16 residues. This chain's CDR3 is CASSLGLAGVVETQYF. Written as DNA, the CDR3 is TGTGCCAGCAGCTTAGGACTAGCGGGAGTAGTAGAGACCCAGTACTTC.

The chain recombines TRBV15 with TRBJ1-4; D is unclear. The V gene lost 0 bases and the J gene lost 6 bases, with 17 bases spanning the gap. The CDR3 loop spans 17 amino acids. CDR1 and CDR2 (germline): LNHNV, YYDKDF (reference sequence). CDR3 in DNA: TGTGCCACCAGCAGAGATCAGGTCATAATTTCAGATGAAAAACTGTTTTTT. Encoded protein: CATSRDQVIISDEKLFF.

This sequence joins TRBV5-1 and TRBJ2-3; possible D gene TRBD1, 6 bases. Germline CDR1 reads SGHRS; CDR2 reads YFSETQ. This CDR3 contains 17 residues. Trimming left V 4 bases short and J 2 bases short, with 20 bases between. DNA for the CDR3: TGCGCCAGCAGCCGTTCCCTGACAGGATCTTACACAGATACGCAGTATTTT. This codes for CASSRSLTGSYTDTQYF.